The rows below give T cell receptor beta chains drawn from one sample of a study of early T cells in non-severe SARS-CoV-2 infection. TCRdb re-called the 5' RACE reads with MiXCR, one entry per CDR3 protein. The table has around 57,000 distinct CDR3 sequences, over 4.5% seen once; the top ten hold 3.4%. Specimen: whole blood, collected at baseline. These receptors all come from an adult who was a healthcare worker with PCR-confirmed SARS-CoV-2 infection or an uninfected control (not recorded which). Each CDR3 is given with its conserved first and last residue. D genes are given only for firm matches. Some rows have no size entry. The others give once, few or many, or a class for an expanded clone.

j_call v_call d_call clone_size cdr3_aa cdr3_nt
TRBJ2-1 TRBV7-3 TRBD2 many CASSLTGSGMINEQFF TGTGCCAGCAGCTTAACGGGGAGCGGGATGATCAATGAGCAGTTCTTC
TRBJ1-6 TRBV5-5 NA few CASSAGLSYNSPLHF TGTGCCAGCAGCGCGGGACTCTCCTATAATTCACCCCTCCACTTT
TRBJ2-7 TRBV29-1 NA few CSVEDDESPLYEQYF TGCAGCGTTGAAGATGACGAGAGCCCGCTCTACGAGCAGTACTTC
TRBJ2-1 TRBV19 TRBD2 few CASRSIGAGGFNEQFF TGTGCCAGTAGGTCAATAGGGGCGGGAGGGTTTAATGAGCAGTTCTTC
TRBJ2-3 TRBV12-2 NA many CASRLTALCPFF TGTGCAAGTCGCCTGACGGCCCTTTGTCCCTTTTTT
TRBJ2-1 TRBV11-3 TRBD2 many CASSRRLAGANEQFF TGTGCCAGCAGCCGTAGACTAGCGGGAGCCAATGAGCAGTTCTTC
TRBJ2-6 TRBV20-1 TRBD1 many CSASGQAGANVLTF TGCAGTGCCTCCGGACAGGCCGGGGCCAACGTCCTGACTTTC
TRBJ2-7 TRBV20-1 NA few CSADPGLGGEQYF TGCAGTGCCGATCCTGGACTAGGGGGCGAGCAGTACTTC
TRBJ1-2 TRBV12-3/TRBV12-4 TRBD1 many CASSGTGGHGYTF TGTGCCAGCAGTGGGACAGGGGGGCATGGCTACACCTTC
TRBJ2-3 TRBV28 NA NA CASSLIALGTDTQYF TGTGCCAGCAGTTTAATTGCGCTCGGGACAGATACGCAGTATTTT
TRBJ2-1 TRBV3-1 NA many CASTPWGGIYNEQFF TGTGCCAGCACCCCCTGGGGCGGCATCTACAATGAGCAGTTCTTC
TRBJ2-3 TRBV20-1 TRBD2 many CSARDPNSGSTQYF TGCAGTGCTAGAGATCCCAATAGCGGGAGCACGCAGTATTTT
TRBJ2-1 TRBV28 TRBD1 many CASSLPRLKTGALNEQFF TGTGCCAGCAGTTTACCCCGCCTAAAAACAGGGGCCCTAAATGAGCAGTTCTTC
TRBJ2-3 TRBV20-1 TRBD2 many CSASGGDADTQYF TGCAGTGCCTCGGGGGGGGATGCAGATACGCAGTATTTT
TRBJ1-1 TRBV30 NA few CAWSPGVGRATEAFF TGTGCCTGGAGCCCAGGGGTCGGACGTGCGACTGAAGCTTTCTTT
TRBJ2-7 TRBV20-1 TRBD2 many CSAELAAYEQYF TGCAGTGCTGAACTAGCGGCCTACGAGCAGTACTTC
TRBJ2-2 TRBV7-2 NA many CASSLGDHRVPAGELFF TGTGCCAGCAGCCTAGGAGATCACAGGGTCCCAGCCGGGGAGCTGTTTTTT
TRBJ2-5 TRBV5-6 TRBD2 many CASSLASGVQETQYF TGTGCCAGCAGCTTGGCTAGCGGGGTACAAGAGACCCAGTACTTC
TRBJ1-1 TRBV3-1 NA many CASSQMTKTEAFF TGTGCCAGCAGCCAGATGACGAAGACTGAAGCTTTCTTT
TRBJ1-3 TRBV6-1 NA NA CASSASVSGNTIYF TGTGCCAGCAGTGCCTCTGTCTCTGGAAACACCATATATTTT
TRBJ2-1 TRBV20-1 TRBD2 NA CSARLAGVSYNEQFF TGCAGTGCTAGGCTAGCGGGAGTCTCCTACAATGAGCAGTTCTTC
TRBJ2-7 TRBV28 NA many CASSLQDLIYEQYF TGTGCCAGCAGTTTGCAGGACCTCATTTACGAGCAGTACTTC
TRBJ1-4 TRBV28 TRBD1 few CASSFLTGGVGEKLFF TGTGCCAGCAGTTTCCTTACAGGGGGCGTAGGAGAAAAACTGTTTTTT
TRBJ1-5 TRBV10-3 NA many CATQGGTNQPQHF TGTGCCACCCAAGGGGGTACGAATCAGCCCCAGCATTTT
TRBJ2-7 TRBV28 TRBD2 many CASSSDGLAGSYEQYF TGTGCCAGCAGTTCGGACGGACTAGCGGGGTCCTACGAGCAGTACTTC
TRBJ2-5 TRBV5-5 NA many CASSEGPDQETQYF TGTGCCAGCAGCGAGGGTCCGGACCAAGAGACCCAGTACTTC
TRBJ2-3 TRBV24-1 NA many CATSDPDGPDTQYF TGTGCCACCAGTGACCCGGACGGGCCAGATACGCAGTATTTT
TRBJ1-3 TRBV30 NA few CAWSAGGAGNTIYF TGTGCCTGGAGTGCGGGGGGTGCTGGAAACACCATATATTTT
TRBJ1-5 TRBV20-1 NA many CSARRGLERPQHF TGCAGTGCTAGGCGGGGGCTGGAAAGACCCCAGCATTTT
TRBJ1-1 TRBV7-3 NA few CASSLQVNTEAFF TGTGCCAGCAGCTTACAGGTGAACACTGAAGCTTTCTTT
TRBJ2-7 TRBV7-8 TRBD2 many CASSLGLAGYEQYF TGTGCCAGCAGCTTGGGACTAGCGGGATACGAGCAGTACTTC